The clone carrying this T cell receptor beta chain was detected a few times. Its specificity is not known. One entry per CDR3 protein, called by TCRdb with MiXCR from the 5' RACE reads. The sample consists of some 600,000 distinct CDR3 sequences, 10% to 15% of them appearing once. The source of the sample is a study of T cells after yellow fever vaccination. Whole-study results and caveats: Once the booster was given, most primary-vaccination clones reappeared, at around 96% for CD4 and more than 85% for CD8. Peaking on day 5 versus 15, the secondary response was faster but weaker.

The CDR3 extends over 13 amino acids. The V gene lost 2 bases and the J gene lost 2 bases, with 5 bases spanning the gap. CDR1 MNHNY and CDR2 SVGAGI come from the germline V gene (reference sequence). Material: PBMCs, obtained on the day of the yellow fever booster vaccination. The V gene is TRBV6-6, the J gene TRBJ2-3; D remains unclear. This sequence originates from a man aged 25-40 years who received the YFV17D yellow fever vaccine. DNA of the CDR3: TGTGCCAGCAGTTACCTGGACACAGATACGCAGTATTTT. This codes for CASSYLDTDTQYF.